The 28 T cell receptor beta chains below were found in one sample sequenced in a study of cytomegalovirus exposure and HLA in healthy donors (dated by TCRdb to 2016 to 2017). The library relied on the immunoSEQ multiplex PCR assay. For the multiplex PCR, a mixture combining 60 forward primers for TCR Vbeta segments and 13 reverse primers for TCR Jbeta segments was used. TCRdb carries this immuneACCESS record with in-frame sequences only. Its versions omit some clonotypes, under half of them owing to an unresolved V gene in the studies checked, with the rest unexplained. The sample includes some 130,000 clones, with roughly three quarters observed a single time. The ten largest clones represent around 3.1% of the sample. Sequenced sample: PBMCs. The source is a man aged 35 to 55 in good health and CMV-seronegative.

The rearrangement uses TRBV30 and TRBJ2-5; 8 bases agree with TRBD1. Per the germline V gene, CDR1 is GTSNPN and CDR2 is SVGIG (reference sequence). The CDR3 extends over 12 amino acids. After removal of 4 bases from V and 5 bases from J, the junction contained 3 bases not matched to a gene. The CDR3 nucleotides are TGTGCCTGGACAACAGGGGGGGAGACCCAGTACTTC. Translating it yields CAWTTGGETQYF.

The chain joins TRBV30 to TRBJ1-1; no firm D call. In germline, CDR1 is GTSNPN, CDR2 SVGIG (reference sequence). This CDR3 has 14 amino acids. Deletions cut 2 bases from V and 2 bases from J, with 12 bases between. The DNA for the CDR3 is TGTGCCTGGAGTTTCTATCACGTTAACACTGAAGCTTTCTTT. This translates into CAWSFYHVNTEAFF.

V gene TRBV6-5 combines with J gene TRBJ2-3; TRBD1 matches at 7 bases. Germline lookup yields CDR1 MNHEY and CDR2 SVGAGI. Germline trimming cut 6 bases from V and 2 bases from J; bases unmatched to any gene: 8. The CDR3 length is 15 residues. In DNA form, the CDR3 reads TGTGCCAGCAGCCCGAGGACAGGTCCCACAGATACGCAGTATTTT. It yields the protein CASSPRTGPTDTQYF.

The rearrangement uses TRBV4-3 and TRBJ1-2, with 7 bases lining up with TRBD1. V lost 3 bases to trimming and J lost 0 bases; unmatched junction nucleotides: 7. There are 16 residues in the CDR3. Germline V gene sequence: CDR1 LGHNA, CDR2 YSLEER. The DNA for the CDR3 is TGCGCCAGCAGCCAGCTTCAAGGGACAGCTAACTATGGCTACACCTTC. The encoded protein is CASSQLQGTANYGYTF.

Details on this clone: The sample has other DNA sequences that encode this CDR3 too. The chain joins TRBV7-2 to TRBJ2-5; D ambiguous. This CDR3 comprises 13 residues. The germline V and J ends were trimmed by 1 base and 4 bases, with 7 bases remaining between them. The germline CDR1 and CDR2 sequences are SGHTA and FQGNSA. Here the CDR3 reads CASSLVPGETQYF. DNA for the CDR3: TGTGCCAGCAGCTTAGTCCCCGGAGAGACCCAGTACTTC.

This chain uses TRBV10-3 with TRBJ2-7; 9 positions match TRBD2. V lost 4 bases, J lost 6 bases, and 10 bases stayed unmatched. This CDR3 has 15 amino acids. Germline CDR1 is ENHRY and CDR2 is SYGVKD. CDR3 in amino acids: CAISGGRASRVEQYF. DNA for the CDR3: TGTGCCATCAGTGGCGGGAGGGCCAGTCGGGTCGAGCAGTACTTC.

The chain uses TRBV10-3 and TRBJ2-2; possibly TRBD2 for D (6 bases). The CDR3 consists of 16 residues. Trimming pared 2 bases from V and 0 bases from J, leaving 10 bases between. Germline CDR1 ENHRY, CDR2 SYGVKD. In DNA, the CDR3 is TGTGCCATCAGTGAGCGGGGGATCGCGAACACCGGGGAGCTGTTTTTT. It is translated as CAISERGIANTGELFF.

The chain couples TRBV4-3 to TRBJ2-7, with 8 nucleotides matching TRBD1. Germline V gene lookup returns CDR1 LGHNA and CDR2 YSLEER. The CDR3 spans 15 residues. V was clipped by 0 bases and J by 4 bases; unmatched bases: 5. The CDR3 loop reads CASSQEGDRGYEQYF. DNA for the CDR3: TGCGCCAGCAGCCAAGAGGGTGACAGGGGATACGAGCAGTACTTC.

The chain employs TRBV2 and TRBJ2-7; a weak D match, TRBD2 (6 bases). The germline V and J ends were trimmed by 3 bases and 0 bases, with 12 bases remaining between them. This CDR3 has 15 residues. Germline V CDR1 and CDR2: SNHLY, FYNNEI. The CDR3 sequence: CASSDLRGSSYEQYF. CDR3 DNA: TGTGCCAGCAGTGATCTCCGGGGGAGCTCCTACGAGCAGTACTTC.

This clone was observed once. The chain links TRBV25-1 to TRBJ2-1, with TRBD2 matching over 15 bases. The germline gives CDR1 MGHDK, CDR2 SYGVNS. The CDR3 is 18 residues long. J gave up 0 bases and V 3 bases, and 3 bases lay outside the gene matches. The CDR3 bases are TGTGCCAGCAGTGACGGACTAGCGGGAGGGAGCTCCTACAATGAGCAGTTCTTC. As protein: CASSDGLAGGSSYNEQFF.

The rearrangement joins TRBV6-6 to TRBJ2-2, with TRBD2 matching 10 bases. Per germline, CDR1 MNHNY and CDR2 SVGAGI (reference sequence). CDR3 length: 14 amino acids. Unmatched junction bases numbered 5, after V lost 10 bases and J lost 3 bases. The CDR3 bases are TGTGCCATCACTAGCGGGGAGGACACCGGGGAGCTGTTTTTT. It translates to CAITSGEDTGELFF.

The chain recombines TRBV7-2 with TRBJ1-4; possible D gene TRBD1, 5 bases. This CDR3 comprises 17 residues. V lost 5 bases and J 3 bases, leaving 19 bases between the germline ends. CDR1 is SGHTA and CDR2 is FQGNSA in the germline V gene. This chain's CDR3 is CASSLVPGVLANEKLFF. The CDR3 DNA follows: TGTGCCAGCAGCCTAGTACCGGGGGTGTTAGCTAATGAAAAACTGTTTTTT.

CDR3 sequence: CASSLTLGGPAPRRTDTQYF. The DNA of the CDR3 is TGTGCCAGCAGCTTAACGTTGGGTGGGCCGGCTCCTCGTCGCACAGATACGCAGTATTTT. V and J are TRBV7-3 and TRBJ2-3; D is unclear. The germline V and J ends were trimmed by 0 bases and 1 base, with 23 bases remaining between them. The CDR3 covers 20 residues. The V gene's germline CDR1 is SGHTA and CDR2 FQGTGA.

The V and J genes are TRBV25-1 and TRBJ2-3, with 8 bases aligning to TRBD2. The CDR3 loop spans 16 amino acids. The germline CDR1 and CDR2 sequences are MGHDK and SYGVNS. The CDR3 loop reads CTNTGTSRASTDTQYF. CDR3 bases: TGTACAAACACCGGGACTAGTCGTGCTAGCACAGATACGCAGTATTTT.

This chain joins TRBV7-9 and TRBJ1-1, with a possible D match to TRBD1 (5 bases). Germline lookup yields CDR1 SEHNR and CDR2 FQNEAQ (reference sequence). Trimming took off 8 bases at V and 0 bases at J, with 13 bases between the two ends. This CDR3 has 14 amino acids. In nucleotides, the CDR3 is TGTGCCAGCTCCCCGACAGAGCTGAACACTGAAGCTTTCTTT. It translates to CASSPTELNTEAFF.

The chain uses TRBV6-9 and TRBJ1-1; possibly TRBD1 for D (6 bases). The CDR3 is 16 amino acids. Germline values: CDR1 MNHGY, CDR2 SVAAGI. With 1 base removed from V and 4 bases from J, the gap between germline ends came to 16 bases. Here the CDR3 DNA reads TGTGCCAGCAGTTATTTCGAGGGGGGGCTGGGCACTGAAGCTTTCTTT. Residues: CASSYFEGGLGTEAFF.

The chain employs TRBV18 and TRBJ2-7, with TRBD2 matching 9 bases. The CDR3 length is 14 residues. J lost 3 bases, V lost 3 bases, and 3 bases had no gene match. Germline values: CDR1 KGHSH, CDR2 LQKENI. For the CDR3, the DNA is TGTGCCAGCTCACCGGCTAGCGGGGACTACGAGCAGTACTTC. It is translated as CASSPASGDYEQYF. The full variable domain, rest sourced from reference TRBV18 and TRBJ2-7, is NAGVMQNPRHLVRRRGQEARLRCSPMKGHSHVYWYRQLPEEGLKFMVYLQKENIIDESGMPKERFSAEFPKEGPSILRIQQVVRGDSAAYFCASSPASGDYEQYFGPGTRLTVT.

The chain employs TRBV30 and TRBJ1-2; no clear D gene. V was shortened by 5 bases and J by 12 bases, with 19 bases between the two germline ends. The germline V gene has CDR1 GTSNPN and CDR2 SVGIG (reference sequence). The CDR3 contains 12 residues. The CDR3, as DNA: TGTGCCTGGGTGGGAGAAACTGGGGTAAACACCTTC. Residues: CAWVGETGVNTF.

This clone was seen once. Here the CDR3 reads CASSSQGDSTEAFF. The CDR3 coding sequence is TGTGCCAGCAGCTCCCAGGGGGATAGCACTGAAGCTTTCTTT. This chain links TRBV11-3 with TRBJ1-1; 7 positions agree with TRBD1. With V trimmed by 4 bases and J by 4 bases, 6 bases remained unmatched. The CDR3 sequence is 14 residues long. The germline gives CDR1 SGHNT, CDR2 YENEEA.

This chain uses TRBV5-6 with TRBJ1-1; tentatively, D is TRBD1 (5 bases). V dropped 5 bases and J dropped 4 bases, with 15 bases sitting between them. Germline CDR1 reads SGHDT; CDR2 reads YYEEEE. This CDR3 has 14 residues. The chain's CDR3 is CASSLTGWATEAFF. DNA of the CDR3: TGTGCCAGCAGTTTAACAGGTTGGGCCACTGAAGCTTTCTTT.

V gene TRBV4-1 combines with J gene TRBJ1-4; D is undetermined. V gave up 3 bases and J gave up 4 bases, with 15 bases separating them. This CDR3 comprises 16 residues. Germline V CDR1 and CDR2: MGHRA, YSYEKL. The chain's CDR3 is CASSHILGSLNEKLFF. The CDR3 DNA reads TGCGCCAGCAGCCATATTCTGGGCAGTCTTAATGAAAAACTGTTTTTT.

This CDR3 reads CASSPPGAGYEKLFF. In DNA, the CDR3 is TGTGCCAGCAGCCCTCCCGGGGCGGGGTACGAAAAACTGTTTTTT. The J gene is TRBJ1-4, the V gene TRBV9; D is possibly TRBD1 (5 bases). Trimming removed 4 bases from V and 8 bases from J, with 18 bases in between. The CDR3 runs 15 residues. Germline CDR1 SGDLS, CDR2 YYNGEE.

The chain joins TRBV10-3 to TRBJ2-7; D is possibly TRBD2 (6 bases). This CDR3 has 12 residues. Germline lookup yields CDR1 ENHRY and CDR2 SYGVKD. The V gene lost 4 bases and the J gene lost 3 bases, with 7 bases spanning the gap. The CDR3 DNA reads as TGTGCCATCAGTGCCGGGGGCTACGAGCAGTACTTC. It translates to CAISAGGYEQYF.

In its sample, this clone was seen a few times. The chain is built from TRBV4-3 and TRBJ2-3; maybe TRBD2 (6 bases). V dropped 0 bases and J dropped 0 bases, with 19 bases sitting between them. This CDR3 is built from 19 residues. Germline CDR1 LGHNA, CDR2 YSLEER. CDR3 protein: CASSQDRRGGRGSTDTQYF. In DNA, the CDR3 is TGCGCCAGCAGCCAAGATAGGCGGGGCGGGCGGGGTAGCACAGATACGCAGTATTTT.

As DNA, the CDR3 is TGTGCCAGCAGCTTAACAGGGCCCCCCCACGAGCAGTACTTC. This sequence encodes CASSLTGPPHEQYF. V gene TRBV7-9 combines with J gene TRBJ2-7; D is perhaps TRBD1 (6 bases). The germline gives CDR1 SEHNR, CDR2 FQNEAQ (reference sequence). The V end was cut by 2 bases, the J end by 5 bases, with 13 bases between. CDR3 length equals 14 residues.

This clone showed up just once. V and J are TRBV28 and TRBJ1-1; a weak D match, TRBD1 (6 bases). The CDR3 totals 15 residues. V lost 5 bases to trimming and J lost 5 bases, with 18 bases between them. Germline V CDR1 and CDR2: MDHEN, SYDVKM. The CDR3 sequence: CASSAPTGGRTEAFF. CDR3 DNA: TGTGCCAGCAGTGCGCCGACAGGTGGCAGAACTGAAGCTTTCTTT.

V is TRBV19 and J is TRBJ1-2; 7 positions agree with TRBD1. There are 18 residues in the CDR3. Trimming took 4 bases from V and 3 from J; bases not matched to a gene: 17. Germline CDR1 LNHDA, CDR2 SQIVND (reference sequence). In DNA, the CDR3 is TGTGCCAGTAGTACCAGCATTTACAGGGGTAGGGCGGACTATGGCTACACCTTC. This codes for CASSTSIYRGRADYGYTF.

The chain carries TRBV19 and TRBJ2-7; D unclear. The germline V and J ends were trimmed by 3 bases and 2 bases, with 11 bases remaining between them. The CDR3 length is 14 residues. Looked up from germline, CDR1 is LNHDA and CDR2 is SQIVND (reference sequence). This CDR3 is CASSISRATYEQYF. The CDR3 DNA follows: TGTGCCAGTAGTATCTCCCGCGCGACCTACGAGCAGTACTTC.